The text below deals with one T cell receptor (beta chain). The antigen is not known. These data come from a study of T cell responses to AZD1222 COVID-19 vaccine. Notes on the study in general: The number of AZD1222 recipients seropositive at baseline was only 5 to 7. Unmutated variant regions are reportedly targeted by nearly half of spike-specific TCRs. Donors in the cohort were predominantly white British and more often female, and clonal diversity was possibly underestimated.

Generated by immunoSEQ multiplex PCR, the TCRdb table keeps only in-frame clones and is missing some. In the table there are 130,000 or so clones, roughly 84% of which are singletons. The CDR3 is 17 amino acids. The clonotype originates from an adult in good health. The rearrangement joins TRBV21-1 to TRBJ2-5; no DNA check was done on the table's D call, TRBD2. TRBV21-1 is annotated as a pseudogene. The sequences come from peripheral blood, collected on day 0 of AZD1222 vaccination. The CDR3 reads CASSNAEMLAGQETQYF. The CDR3 DNA sequence: TGTGCCAGCAGCAACGCTGAGATGCTAGCGGGCCAAGAGACCCAGTACTTC.